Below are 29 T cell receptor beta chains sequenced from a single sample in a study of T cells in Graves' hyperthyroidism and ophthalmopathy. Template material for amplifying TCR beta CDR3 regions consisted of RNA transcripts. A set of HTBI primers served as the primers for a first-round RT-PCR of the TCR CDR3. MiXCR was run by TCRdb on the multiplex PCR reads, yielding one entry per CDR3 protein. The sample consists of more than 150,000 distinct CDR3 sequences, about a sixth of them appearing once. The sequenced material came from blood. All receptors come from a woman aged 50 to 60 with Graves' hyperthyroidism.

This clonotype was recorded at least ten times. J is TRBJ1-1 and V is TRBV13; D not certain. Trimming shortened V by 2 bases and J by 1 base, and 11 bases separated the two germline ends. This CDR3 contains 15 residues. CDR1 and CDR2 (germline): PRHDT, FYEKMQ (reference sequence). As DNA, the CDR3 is TGTGCCAGCAGCTTATTTGGGGATGGGAACACTGAAGCTTTCTTT. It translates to CASSLFGDGNTEAFF.

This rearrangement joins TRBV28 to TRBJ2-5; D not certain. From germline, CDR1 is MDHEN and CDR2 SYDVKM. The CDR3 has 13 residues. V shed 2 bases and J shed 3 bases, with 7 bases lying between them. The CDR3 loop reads CASSLRFEETQYF. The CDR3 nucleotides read TGTGCCAGCAGTTTAAGGTTCGAAGAGACCCAGTACTTC.

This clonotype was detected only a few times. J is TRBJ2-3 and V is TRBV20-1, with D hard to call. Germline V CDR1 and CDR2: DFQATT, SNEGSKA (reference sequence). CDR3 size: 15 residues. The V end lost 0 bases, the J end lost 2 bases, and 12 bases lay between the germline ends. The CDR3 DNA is TGCAGTGCTAGAGACCTCGATCCATCCACAGATACGCAGTATTTT. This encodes CSARDLDPSTDTQYF.

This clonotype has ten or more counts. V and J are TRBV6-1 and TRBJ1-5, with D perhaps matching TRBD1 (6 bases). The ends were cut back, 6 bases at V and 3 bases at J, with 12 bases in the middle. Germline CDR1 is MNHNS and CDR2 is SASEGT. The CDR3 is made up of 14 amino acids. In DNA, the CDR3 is TGTGCCAGCAGAAACAGGGAGTACAATCAGCCCCAGCATTTT. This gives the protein CASRNREYNQPQHF.

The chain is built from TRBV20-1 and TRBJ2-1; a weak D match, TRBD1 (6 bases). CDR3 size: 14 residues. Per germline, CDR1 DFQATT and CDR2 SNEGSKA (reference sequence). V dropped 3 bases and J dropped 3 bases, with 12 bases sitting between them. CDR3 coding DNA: TGCAGTGCTAGGGTGGGGGCTAGCTACAATGAGCAGTTCTTC. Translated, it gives CSARVGASYNEQFF.

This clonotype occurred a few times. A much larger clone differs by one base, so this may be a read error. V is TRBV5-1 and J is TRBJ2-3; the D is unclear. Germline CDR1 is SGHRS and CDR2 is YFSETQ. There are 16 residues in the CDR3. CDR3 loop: CASSLGQGISTDAQYF. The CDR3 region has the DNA TGCGCCAGCAGCTTGGGGCAAGGGATAAGCACAGATGCGCAGTATTTT.

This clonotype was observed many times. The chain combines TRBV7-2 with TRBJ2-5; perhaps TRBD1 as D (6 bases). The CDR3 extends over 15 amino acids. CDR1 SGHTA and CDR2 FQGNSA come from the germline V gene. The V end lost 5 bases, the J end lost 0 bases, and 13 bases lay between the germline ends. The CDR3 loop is CASSPQGWYQETQYF. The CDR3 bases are TGTGCCAGCAGCCCACAGGGATGGTACCAAGAGACCCAGTACTTC. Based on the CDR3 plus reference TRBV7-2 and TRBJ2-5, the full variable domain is GAGVSQSPSNKVTEKGKDVELRCDPISGHTALYWYRQSLGQGLEFLIYFQGNSAPDKSGLPSDRFSAERTGGSVSTLTIQRTQQEDSAVYLCASSPQGWYQETQYFGPGTRLLVL.

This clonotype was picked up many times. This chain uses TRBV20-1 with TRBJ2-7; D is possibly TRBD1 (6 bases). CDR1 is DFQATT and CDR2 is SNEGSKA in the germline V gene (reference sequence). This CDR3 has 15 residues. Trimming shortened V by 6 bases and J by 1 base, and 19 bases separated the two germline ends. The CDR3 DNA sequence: TGCAGTGCCGGGCCCCTGGGAAGGGGGTCCTACGAGCAGTACTTC. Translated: CSAGPLGRGSYEQYF.

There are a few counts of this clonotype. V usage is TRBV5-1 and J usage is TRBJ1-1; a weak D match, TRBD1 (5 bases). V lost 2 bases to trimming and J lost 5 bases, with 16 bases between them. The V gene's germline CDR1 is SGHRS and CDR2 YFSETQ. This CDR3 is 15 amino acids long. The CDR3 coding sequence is TGCGCCAGCAGCTTTATTTCAGGTGGGGGGACTGAAGCTTTCTTT. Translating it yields CASSFISGGGTEAFF.

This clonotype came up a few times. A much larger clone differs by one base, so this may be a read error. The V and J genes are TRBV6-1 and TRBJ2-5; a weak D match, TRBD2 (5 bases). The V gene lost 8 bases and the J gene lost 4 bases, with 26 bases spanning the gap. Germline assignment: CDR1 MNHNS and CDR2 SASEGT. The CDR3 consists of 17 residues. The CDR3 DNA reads TGTGCCAGCTCCGATAATAGGAGGAGGCGATTATTAGAGACCCAGTACTTC. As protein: CASSDNRRRRLLETQYF.

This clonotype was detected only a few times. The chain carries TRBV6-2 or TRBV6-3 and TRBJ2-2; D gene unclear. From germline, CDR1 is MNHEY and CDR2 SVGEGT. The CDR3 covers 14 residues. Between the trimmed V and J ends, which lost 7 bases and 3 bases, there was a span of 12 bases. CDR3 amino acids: CASTSTPYTGELFF. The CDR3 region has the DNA TGTGCCAGCACATCGACACCTTACACCGGGGAGCTGTTTTTT.

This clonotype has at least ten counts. In DNA form, the CDR3 reads TGTGCCAGCAGTGAAGACCCCACCCCAGCCAACAATCAGCCCCAGCATTTT. Translation gives CASSEDPTPANNQPQHF. The V gene is TRBV2, the J gene TRBJ1-5; D gene ambiguous. Trimming left V 1 base short and J 3 bases short, with 16 bases between. From germline, CDR1 is SNHLY and CDR2 FYNNEI. There are 17 residues in the CDR3. Full variable domain (outside the CDR3, taken from reference TRBV2 and TRBJ1-5): EPEVTQTPSHQVTQMGQEVILRCVPISNHLYFYWYRQILGQKVEFLVSFYNNEISEKSEIFDDQFSVERPDGSNFTLKIRSTKLEDSAMYFCASSEDPTPANNQPQHFGDGTRLSIL.

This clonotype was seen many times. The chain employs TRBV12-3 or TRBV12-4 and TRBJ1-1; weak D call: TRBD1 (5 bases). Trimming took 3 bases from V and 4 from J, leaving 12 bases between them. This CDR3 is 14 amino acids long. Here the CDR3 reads CASSFRGGGTEAFF. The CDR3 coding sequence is TGTGCCAGCAGTTTTAGGGGAGGAGGCACTGAAGCTTTCTTT.

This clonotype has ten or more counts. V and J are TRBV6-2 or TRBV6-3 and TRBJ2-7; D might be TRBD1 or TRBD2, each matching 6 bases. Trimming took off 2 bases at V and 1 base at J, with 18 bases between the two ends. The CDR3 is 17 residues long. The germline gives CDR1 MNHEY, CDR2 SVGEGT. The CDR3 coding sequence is TGTGCCAGCAGTTACCTTGGACAGTGGACTAATTCCTACGAGCAGTACTTC. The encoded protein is CASSYLGQWTNSYEQYF.

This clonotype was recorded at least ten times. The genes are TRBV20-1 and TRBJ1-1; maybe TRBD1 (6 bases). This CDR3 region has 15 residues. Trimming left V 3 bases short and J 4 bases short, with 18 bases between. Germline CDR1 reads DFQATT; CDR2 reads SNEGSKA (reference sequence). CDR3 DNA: TGCAGTGCTAGGGCTACAGGGCTGGGGGGCACTGAAGCTTTCTTT. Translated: CSARATGLGGTEAFF.

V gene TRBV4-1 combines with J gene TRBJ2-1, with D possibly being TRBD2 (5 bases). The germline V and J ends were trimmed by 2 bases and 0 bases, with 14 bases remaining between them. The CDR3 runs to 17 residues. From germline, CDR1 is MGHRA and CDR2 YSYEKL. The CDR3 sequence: CASSQPATGISYNEQFF. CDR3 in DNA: TGCGCCAGCAGCCAACCCGCGACGGGGATCTCCTACAATGAGCAGTTCTTC.

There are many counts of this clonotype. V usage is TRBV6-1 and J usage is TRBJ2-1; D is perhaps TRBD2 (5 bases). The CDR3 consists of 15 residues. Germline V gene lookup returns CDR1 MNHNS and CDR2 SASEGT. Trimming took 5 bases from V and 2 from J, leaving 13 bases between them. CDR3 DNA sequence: TGTGCCAGCAGTCAAGATGGACTGGCCTACAATGAGCAGTTCTTC. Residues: CASSQDGLAYNEQFF.

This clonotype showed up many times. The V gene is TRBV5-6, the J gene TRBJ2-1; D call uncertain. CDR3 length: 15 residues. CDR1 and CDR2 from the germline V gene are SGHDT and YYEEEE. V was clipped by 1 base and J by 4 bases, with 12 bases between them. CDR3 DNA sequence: TGTGCCAGCAGCTTGTTCCAGGTGGTGTACAATGAGCAGTTCTTC. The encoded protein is CASSLFQVVYNEQFF. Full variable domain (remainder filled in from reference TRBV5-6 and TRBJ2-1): DAGVTQSPTHLIKTRGQQVTLRCSPKSGHDTVSWYQQALGQGPQFIFQYYEEEERQRGNFPDRFSGHQFPNYSSELNVNALLLGDSALYLCASSLFQVVYNEQFFGPGTRLTVL.

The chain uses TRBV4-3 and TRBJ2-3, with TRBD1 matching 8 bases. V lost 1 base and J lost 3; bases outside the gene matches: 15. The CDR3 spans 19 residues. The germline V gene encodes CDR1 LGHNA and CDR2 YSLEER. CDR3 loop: CASSQVGWVGTGATDTQYF. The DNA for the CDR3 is TGCGCCAGCAGCCAAGTGGGGTGGGTGGGGACAGGTGCTACAGATACGCAGTATTTT.

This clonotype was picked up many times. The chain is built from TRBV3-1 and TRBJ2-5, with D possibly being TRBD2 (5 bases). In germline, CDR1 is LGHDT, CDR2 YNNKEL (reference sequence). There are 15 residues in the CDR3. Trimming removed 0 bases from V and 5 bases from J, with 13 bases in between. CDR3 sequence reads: CASSQELVARETQYF. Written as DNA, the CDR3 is TGTGCCAGCAGCCAAGAATTAGTAGCGAGGGAGACCCAGTACTTC.

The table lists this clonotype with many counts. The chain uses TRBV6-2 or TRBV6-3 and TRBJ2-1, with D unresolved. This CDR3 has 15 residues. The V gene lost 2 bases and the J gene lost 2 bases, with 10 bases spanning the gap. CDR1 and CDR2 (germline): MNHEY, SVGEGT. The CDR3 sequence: CASSYRSPPYNEQFF. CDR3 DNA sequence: TGTGCCAGCAGTTACAGAAGTCCCCCCTACAATGAGCAGTTCTTC.

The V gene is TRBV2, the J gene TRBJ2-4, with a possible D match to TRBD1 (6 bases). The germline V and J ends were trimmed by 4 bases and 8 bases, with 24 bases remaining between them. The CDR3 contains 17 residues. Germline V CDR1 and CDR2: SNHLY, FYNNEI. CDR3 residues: CASSGTGRASRLDIQYF. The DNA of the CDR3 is TGTGCCAGCAGTGGTACAGGGCGGGCTAGTAGGTTAGACATTCAGTACTTC.

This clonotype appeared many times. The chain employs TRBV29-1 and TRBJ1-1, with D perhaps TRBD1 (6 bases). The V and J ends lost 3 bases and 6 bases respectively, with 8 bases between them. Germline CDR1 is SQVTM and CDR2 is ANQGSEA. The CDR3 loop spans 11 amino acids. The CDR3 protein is CSVDRGAEAFF. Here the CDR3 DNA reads TGCAGCGTTGACAGGGGAGCTGAAGCTTTCTTT.

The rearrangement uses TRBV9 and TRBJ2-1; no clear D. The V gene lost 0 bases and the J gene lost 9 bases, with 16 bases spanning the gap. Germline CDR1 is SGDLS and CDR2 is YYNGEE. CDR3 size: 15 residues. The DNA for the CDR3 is TGTGCCAGCAGCGTAGATTTTGGTATTGAGTCTGAGCAGTTCTTC. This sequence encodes CASSVDFGIESEQFF.

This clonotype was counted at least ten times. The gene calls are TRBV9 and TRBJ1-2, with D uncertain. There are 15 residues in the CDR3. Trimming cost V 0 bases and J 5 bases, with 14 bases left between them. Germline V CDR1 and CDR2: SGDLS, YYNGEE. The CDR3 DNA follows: TGTGCCAGCAGCGTAGTTAGCGATCCCACTTATGGCTACACCTTC. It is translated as CASSVVSDPTYGYTF.

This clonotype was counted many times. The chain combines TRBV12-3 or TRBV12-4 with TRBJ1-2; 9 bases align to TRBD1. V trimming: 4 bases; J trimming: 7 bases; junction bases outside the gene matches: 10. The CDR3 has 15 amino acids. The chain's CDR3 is CASSSQQGAGGGYTF. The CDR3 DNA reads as TGTGCCAGCAGTTCTCAACAGGGGGCGGGTGGTGGCTACACCTTC.

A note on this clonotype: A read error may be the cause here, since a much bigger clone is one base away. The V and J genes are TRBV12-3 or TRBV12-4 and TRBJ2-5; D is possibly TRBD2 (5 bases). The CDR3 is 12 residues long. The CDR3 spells CASSPSGETRYF. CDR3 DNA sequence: TGTGCCAGCAGCCCTAGTGGGGAGACCCGGTACTTC.

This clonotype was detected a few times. The CDR3 protein is CATSRDPPGGGPQGETQYF. The DNA for the CDR3 is TGTGCCACCAGCAGAGATCCGCCGGGGGGGGGGCCCCAAGGAGAGACCCAGTACTTC. V and J are TRBV15 and TRBJ2-5; 8 bases agree with TRBD2. This CDR3 has 19 amino acids. Germline-derived CDR1 and CDR2 are LNHNV and YYDKDF (reference sequence). V shed 0 bases, J shed 4 bases, and the junction held 16 bases outside the gene matches.

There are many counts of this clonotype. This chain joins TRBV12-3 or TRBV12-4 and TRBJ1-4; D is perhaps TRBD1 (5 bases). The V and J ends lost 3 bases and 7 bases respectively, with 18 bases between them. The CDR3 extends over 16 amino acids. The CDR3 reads CASSFRAGGGTEKLFF. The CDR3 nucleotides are TGTGCCAGCAGTTTCCGCGCGGGGGGGGGGACTGAAAAACTGTTTTTT.